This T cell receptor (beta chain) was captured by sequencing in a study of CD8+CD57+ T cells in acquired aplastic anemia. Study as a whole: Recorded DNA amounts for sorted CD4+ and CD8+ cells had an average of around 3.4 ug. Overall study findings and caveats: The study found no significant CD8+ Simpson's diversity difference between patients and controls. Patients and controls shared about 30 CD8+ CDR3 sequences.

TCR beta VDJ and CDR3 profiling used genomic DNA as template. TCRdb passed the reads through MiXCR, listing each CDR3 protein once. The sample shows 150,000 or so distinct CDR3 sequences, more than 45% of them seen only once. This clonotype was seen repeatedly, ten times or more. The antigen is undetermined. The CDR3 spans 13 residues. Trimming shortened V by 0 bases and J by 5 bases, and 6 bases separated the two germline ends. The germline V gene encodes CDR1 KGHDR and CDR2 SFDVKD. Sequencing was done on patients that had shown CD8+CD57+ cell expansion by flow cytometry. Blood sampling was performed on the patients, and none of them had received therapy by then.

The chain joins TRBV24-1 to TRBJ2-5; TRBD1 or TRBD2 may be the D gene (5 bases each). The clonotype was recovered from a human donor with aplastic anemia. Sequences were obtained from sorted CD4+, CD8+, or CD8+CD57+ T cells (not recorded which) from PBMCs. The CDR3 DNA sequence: TGTGCCACCAGTGATTTGCGGGGCGAGACCCAGTACTTC. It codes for CATSDLRGETQYF.